The text below deals with one TCR beta chain. Its antigen is still unknown. No much larger clone exists at a distance of one base, and base qualities are not known. This sample was included in a study of blood T cell repertoires in COVID-19 (dated by TCRdb to 2020 to 2021). Regarding the study in general: The collaborator samples originated in the United States, Italy and Spain and spanned the acute and convalescent phases of COVID-19. Subjects who had been exposed to COVID-19, were actively infected with it, or had recovered from it provided the deeply sampled blood TCRbeta repertoires that made up the dataset. The prospective study material was composed of cDNA or gDNA derived from T cells, B-cell-depleted T cells, or PBMCs. The repertoires were made available in a free public database intended to serve as a resource for research on the immune response to SARS-CoV-2. Sample metadata almost always included a de-identified subject ID, COVID-19 status, age in years and sex. Samples came from the ongoing ImmuneRACE study (first 160 participants) plus 1,254 subjects from 6 global collaborators. Where available, HLA class I and class II types were obtained from metadata supplied by the sample provider rather than from assay-based typing. Here is what the overall study found, with its caveats: How much clinical and demographic metadata was included differed by source and by participant, and the metadata was provided uncurated.

In the prospective study, participants were about 18 to 90 years old, resided in about two dozen geographic areas of the United States, and were enrolled through a virtual design. To assign participants to cohorts, the prospective study relied on clinical history that participants themselves reported in a screening survey and a study questionnaire. Each participant in the prospective study had whole blood, serum and a nasopharyngeal or oropharyngeal swab collected by mobile phlebotomists. Prospective study participants could optionally give additional blood draws and questionnaires over an approximately two-month period. Before DNA extraction, blood samples from the prospective study were shipped at room temperature or frozen. TCRbeta CDR3 regions were amplified from genomic DNA by means of the immunoSEQ Assay, a bias-controlled multiplex PCR. As for the original processing: Nucleated cell counts per sample were estimated from amplification of reference gene primers within the assay. To quantify the absolute abundance of each unique TCRbeta CDR3 rearrangement, sequence reads were collapsed and filtered. For each sample, productive Simpson clonality was calculated as the square root of Simpson's diversity index across productive rearrangements. TCRdb's version of the immuneACCESS table is confined to in-frame rearrangements and falls short of the full clone set. An unresolved V gene accounts for under half of the shortfall where checked; the remainder is of unknown origin. The V and J calls and the clone size are those of that table, but D and trimming were determined from the DNA. Counted in this sample were some 220,000 clones; roughly four fifths of them appeared once. Together, the top ten hold approximately 1.3% of the sample.

V loses 9 bases of germline sequence and J loses 3 bases, and the interval between the two ends is 11 bases. The germline V gene (reference sequence) supplies CDR1 LNHDA and CDR2 SQIVND. The CDR3 numbers 12 residues from cysteine through phenylalanine. Only the CDR3 DNA stays, 36 bases, in frame from base 1. This chain joins TRBV19 to TRBJ1-1; TRBD1 is a possible D gene, resting on 5 matching bases. The source material was PBMCs or T cells enriched from blood (not recorded which). The receptor comes from a middle-aged woman with acute COVID-19. The CDR3 corresponds to CASQGMDTEAFF. DNA sequence: TGTGCCAGCCAGGGAATGGACACTGAAGCTTTCTTT.